These 4 T cell receptor beta chains were all obtained from the same sample, sequenced in a study of blood T cell repertoires in COVID-19. Repertoires were generated with immunoSEQ multiplex PCR, while TCRdb's copy carries only in-frame clones and drops some. The sample includes 35,000 to 50,000 clones, around 83% of them seen just once. The specimen sequenced was peripheral blood. These receptors were obtained from a woman over 75 with acute or convalescent COVID-19.

This chain links TRBV3-1 (or the pseudogene TRBV3-2) with TRBJ2-7; 7 nucleotides align to TRBD1. In germline, CDR1 is LGHDT, CDR2 YNNKEL (reference sequence). Trimming cost V 2 bases and J 4 bases; bases outside gene matches: 5. The CDR3 extends over 14 amino acids. CDR3 amino acids: CASSQSRGMYEQYF. CDR3 in DNA: TGTGCCAGCAGCCAATCCAGGGGGATGTACGAGCAGTACTTC.

The chain joins TRBV5-4 to TRBJ2-5, with a weak D call TRBD2 (6 bases). V dropped 3 bases and J dropped 5 bases, with 11 bases sitting between them. This CDR3 is 13 amino acids long. Germline CDR1 is SGHNT and CDR2 is YYREEE (reference sequence). The CDR3 loop is CASSSGLPETQYF. Written as DNA, the CDR3 is TGTGCCAGCAGCTCGGGACTTCCGGAGACCCAGTACTTC.

This clone appeared a single time. The J gene is TRBJ1-6, the V gene TRBV11-2; 7 bases fit TRBD1. This CDR3 region has 18 residues. Per the germline V gene, CDR1 is SGHAT and CDR2 is FQNNGV. Trimming cost V 3 bases and J 1 base; bases outside gene matches: 9. For the CDR3, the DNA is TGTGCCAGCAGCTTCCCGCCGGGACAGCAATCCTATAATTCACCCCTCCACTTT. It encodes CASSFPPGQQSYNSPLHF.

V is TRBV6-5 and J is TRBJ2-7; TRBD2 matches 14 bases. The CDR3 extends over 15 amino acids. Germline CDR1 is MNHEY and CDR2 is SVGAGI. With V trimmed by 2 bases and J by 7 bases, 4 bases remained unmatched. In DNA, the CDR3 is TGTGCCAGCAGTTACACCGGGACTAGCGGGGGAGAGCAGTACTTC. Protein: CASSYTGTSGGEQYF.